The T cell receptor beta chain described here comes from a study of cytomegalovirus exposure and HLA in healthy donors. It was with 60 Vbeta and 13 Jbeta primers that the PCR ran. TCRdb keeps only in-frame clones here, not all; method: immunoSEQ multiplex PCR. The sample gives roughly 150,000 clones, approximately 80% of which show up once; 6.5% to 7.5% is in the top ten. Germline V gene data show CDR1 as SGHAT and CDR2 as FQNNGV. This CDR3 is 13 amino acids long. Trimming took 3 bases from V and 4 from J, leaving 7 bases between them. The chain employs TRBV11-2 and TRBJ1-5; D possibly corresponds to TRBD1 (5 bases). The material sequenced was PBMCs. This TCR was recovered from a woman aged 50 to 65 in good health and CMV-seropositive. This CDR3 reads CASSFGGNQPQHF. The CDR3 DNA follows: TGTGCCAGCAGCTTCGGGGGAAATCAGCCCCAGCATTTT.